This T cell receptor (beta chain) was found in a study of blood T cell repertoires in COVID-19. Whole-study context: Acute and convalescent COVID-19 specimens originated in the United States, Italy and Spain. Sources were T cells, B-cell-depleted T cells, or PBMCs; the material itself was cDNA or gDNA.

With V trimmed by 7 bases and J by 0 bases, 8 bases remained unmatched. Per the germline V gene, CDR1 is SNHLY and CDR2 is FYNNEI. The CDR3 length is 15 residues. This clone was detected once. In the original processing: Reference gene primers were amplified, and this amplification served to estimate nucleated cell counts. Sequencing used immunoSEQ multiplex PCR; TCRdb keeps in-frame clones, though not all of them. The DNA was the basis for D and trimming; V, J and clone size are from that table. In the table there are about 270,000 clones, more than 70% of which are singletons. The sequencing input was PBMCs or T cells enriched from blood (not recorded which). The chain has TRBV2 and TRBJ1-2; 7 nucleotides line up with TRBD1. The clonotype comes from a woman aged 40 to 50 with acute COVID-19. CDR3 coding DNA: TGTGCCAGCAAAACGGAGACAGGGTCTAACTATGGCTACACCTTC. Protein: CASKTETGSNYGYTF.